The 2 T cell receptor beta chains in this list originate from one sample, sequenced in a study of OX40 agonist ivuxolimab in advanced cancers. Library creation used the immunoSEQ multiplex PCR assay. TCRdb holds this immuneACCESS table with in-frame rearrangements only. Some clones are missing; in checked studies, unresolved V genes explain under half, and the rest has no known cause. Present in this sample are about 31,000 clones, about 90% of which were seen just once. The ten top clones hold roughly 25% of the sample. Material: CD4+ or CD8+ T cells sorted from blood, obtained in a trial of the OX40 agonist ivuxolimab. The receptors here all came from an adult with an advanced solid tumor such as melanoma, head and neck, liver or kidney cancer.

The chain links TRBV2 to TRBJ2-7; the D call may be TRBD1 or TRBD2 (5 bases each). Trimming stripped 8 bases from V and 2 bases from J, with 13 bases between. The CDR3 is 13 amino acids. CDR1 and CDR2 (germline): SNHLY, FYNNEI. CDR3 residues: CASRRDGTYEQYF. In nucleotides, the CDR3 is TGTGCCAGCCGACGGGACGGAACCTACGAGCAGTACTTC.

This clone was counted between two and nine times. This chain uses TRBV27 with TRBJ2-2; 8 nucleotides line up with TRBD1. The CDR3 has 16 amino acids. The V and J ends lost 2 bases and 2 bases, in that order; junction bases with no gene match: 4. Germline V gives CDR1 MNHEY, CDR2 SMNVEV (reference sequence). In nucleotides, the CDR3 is TGTGCCAGCAGTTTACAGGGGGCGGCCAACACCGGGGAGCTGTTTTTT. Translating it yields CASSLQGAANTGELFF.